Reported below is one T cell receptor (beta chain). The same CDR3 can be traced to other DNA sequences in this sample. CDR1 WNHNN and CDR2 SYGVQD come from the germline V gene (reference sequence). This CDR3 region has 15 residues. Trimming pared 0 bases from V and 0 bases from J, leaving 8 bases between. These data originate in a study of cytomegalovirus exposure and HLA in healthy donors. Amplification used 60 Vbeta primers and 13 Jbeta primers. Generated by immunoSEQ multiplex PCR, the TCRdb table keeps only in-frame clones and is missing some. The top ten clones hold 2% to 3% of a sample with 250,000 to 350,000 clones, 80% to 90% of them seen once.

Sequenced: PBMCs. The gene calls are TRBV10-1 and TRBJ1-1; a weak D match, TRBD1 (5 bases). This TCR was sampled from a woman aged 18-29 years in good health and CMV-seronegative. The CDR3 region has the DNA TGCGCCAGCAGTGAGTCAAGGGGAATGAACACTGAAGCTTTCTTT. Its translation: CASSESRGMNTEAFF.